This entry features one TCR beta chain sequence. The clone's antigen remains unknown. A junction end diverges from the germline sequence, so it may reflect a read error. For this mouse receptor, gene names and germline sequences are murine. The read ends 1 residue early relative to the CDR3; the germline J gene fills the gap. The sample's time point label, decoded: mouse harvest day 14 after allogeneic transplant. Each mouse graft, delivered by tail vein injection, combined 10^6 splenic CD5+ T cells with 10^7 T-cell-depleted bone marrow cells. A major MHC-mismatch B6 (H2b) into BALB/c (H2d) model was used to model mouse GVHD, and tissues were profiled at day 7 or 14. On day 7 or 14 post-transplant, mouse tissues and retro-orbital blood were harvested with separate sterile tools for each animal, and livers were flushed before harvest. Before genomic DNA was isolated with the DNeasy Blood & Tissue Kit, mouse tissues were minced with razor blades in buffered saline.

The data are from a study of tissue T cells after allogeneic stem cell transplantation (dated by TCRdb to between 2021 and 2023). With respect to the entire study: TCR beta repertoires were profiled across many tissues obtained from research autopsies of patients with and without GVHD, as well as in mouse models of GVHD. On the human side, the study was prospective and observational, with no blinding or randomization.

Overall results and qualifications from the work: The patient cohort was small and clinically heterogeneous, and sampling depth was acknowledged as a limitation. The study did not determine which tissue TCRs were alloreactive or antigen-specific, and some clones might have been persisting host cells. In both patients and mice, T cells from blood and spleen covered only a limited part of the TCR repertoire found in tissues. Within patients, how anatomically similar tissues were was a major factor shaping TCR repertoire composition, regardless of disease or transplant status. Not many T cell clones showed up in more than one patient, yet clustering based on motifs uncovered repertoire signatures that were shared across patients in a tissue-specific way.

Receptor amplification or capture employed the immunoSEQ multiplex PCR assay. Adaptive Biotechnologies performed TCRbeta CDR3 sequencing at survey depth and reported CDR3 sequences, V/J genes, productive frequency, and template counts. TCR beta CDR3 regions were amplified from genomic DNA instead of RNA. Per the original workflow: Jensen-Shannon divergence was used to quantify pairwise repertoire overlap between tissues, with a value of 1 indicating complete divergence and a value of 0 indicating identical repertoires. Tissues were clustered by single-linkage agglomerative hierarchical clustering of pairwise JSD values and displayed as dendrograms. GLIPH2 was applied to all patient samples using simulation_depth 1000, kmer_min_depth 3, and cdr3_length_cutoff 8, and only groups with more than two unique CDR3s were retained. A standardized tissue-overlap score was generated by extrapolating Jaccard GLIPH-group overlap across patients to a standard repertoire size of 1000 clones. Associations of diversity with clinical or experimental variables used linear mixed-effect models with tissue fixed effects and individual random effects. Held by TCRdb, this immuneACCESS table contains in-frame sequences only and omits some clones. Under half of the omission traces to an unresolved V gene where checked; the cause of the rest is unknown. The V and J calls and clone size are taken from that table; D and trimming were inferred from the DNA. For this sample there are around 4,000 clones; around 46% appear just once. The ten most abundant clones make up 25% to 30% of the sample.

The germline V gene encodes CDR1 NNHNN and CDR2 SYGAGS (reference sequence). Inclusive of the bounding cysteine and phenylalanine, the CDR3 is 14 residues long. Sequencing covers 39 bases of the CDR3, shown here with the frame starting at base 1. This TCR was recovered from a female BALB/c mouse given C57BL/6 T cells with graft-versus-host disease after an allogeneic hematopoietic cell transplant. The sample taken for sequencing was gut tissue. The chain is assembled from TRBV13-2 and TRBJ2-7, with the D gene call left open. The CDR3 reads CASSDTRSSYEQYF. Partial CDR3 DNA: TGTGCCAGCAGTGATACCAGGAGCTCCTATGAACAGTAC.